This T cell receptor beta chain was sequenced for a study of blood T cells in healthy people across ages. Study-level points and caveats: Diversity was estimated from one million T cells, and these estimates were considered underestimates. Both higher diversity and more naive CD4+ cells marked long-lived donors when set against aged donors.

The V gene's germline CDR1 is GTSNPN and CDR2 SVGIG (reference sequence). Trimming at V came to 3 bases and at J to 3 bases, leaving 4 bases not matched to a gene. The CDR3 has 13 residues. Primers used in a second PCR of about 6 to 12 cycles were a sample-barcoded 5' primer and a J-beta primer mix. TCRdb processed the 5' RACE reads anew with MiXCR; each CDR3 protein has one entry. The table shows 1 million to 1.2 million distinct CDR3 sequences, with around two fifths occurring only once. This clonotype was recorded a few times. Its antigen is unknown. This clonotype was sampled from a man aged 18 to 30 in good health. The sequencing sample was made of blood. The chain couples TRBV30 to TRBJ2-7; the match to TRBD2 covers 8 bases. CDR3 in amino acids: CAWSGGVGYEQYF. In DNA, the CDR3 is TGTGCCTGGAGCGGGGGGGTAGGCTACGAGCAGTACTTC.